Following are 3 T cell receptor beta chains from one sample sequenced in a study of blood T cell repertoires in COVID-19. Method: immunoSEQ multiplex PCR; TCRdb's copy keeps in-frame clones and lacks some. The sample contains about 380,000 clones, roughly 90% of which appear only once. Sequences were obtained from peripheral blood. The source is a man aged 40-55 years with acute or convalescent COVID-19.

The chain employs TRBV5-6 and TRBJ2-5; 7 bases fit TRBD2. Germline CDR1 is SGHDT and CDR2 is YYEEEE. The CDR3 extends over 15 amino acids. The ends lost 7 bases at V and 5 bases at J; junction bases unmatched: 14. CDR3 sequence: CASLLRPAGSETQYF. The CDR3 DNA reads as TGTGCCAGCTTATTGAGGCCAGCGGGGTCGGAGACCCAGTACTTC.

The V call is TRBV18, the J call TRBJ2-1; TRBD2 agrees at 13 bases. Looked up from germline, CDR1 is KGHSH and CDR2 is LQKENI. The CDR3 has 15 residues. J was trimmed by 7 bases and V by 3 bases; bases with no gene match: 3. For the CDR3, the DNA is TGTGCCAGCTCACCCAGGACTAGCGGGAGAAATGAGCAGTTCTTC. This gives the protein CASSPRTSGRNEQFF.

Concerning this clone itself: The same CDR3 also results from other DNA sequences found in this sample. The chain uses TRBV6-5 and TRBJ2-7; D gene ambiguous. Germline CDR1 MNHEY, CDR2 SVGAGI. The CDR3 is made up of 11 amino acids. The V gene lost 2 bases and the J gene lost 6 bases, with 5 bases spanning the gap. In nucleotides, the CDR3 is TGTGCCAGCAGTTACCGGAGCGAGCAGTACTTC. This gives the protein CASSYRSEQYF.